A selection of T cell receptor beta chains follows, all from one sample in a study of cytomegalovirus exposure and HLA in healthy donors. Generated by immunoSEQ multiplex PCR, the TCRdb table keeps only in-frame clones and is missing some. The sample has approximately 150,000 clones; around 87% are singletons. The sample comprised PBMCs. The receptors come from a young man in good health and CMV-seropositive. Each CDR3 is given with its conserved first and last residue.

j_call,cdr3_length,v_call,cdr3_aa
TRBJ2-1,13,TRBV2,CASKAGGINEQFF
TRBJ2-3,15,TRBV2,CASSLRGGGSDTQYF
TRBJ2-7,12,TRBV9,CASSVGEGEQYF
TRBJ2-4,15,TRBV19,CASSTRRDRRYIQYF
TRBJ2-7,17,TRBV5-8,CASSLHSGQGWGYEQYF
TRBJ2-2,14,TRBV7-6,CASSIATGQTELFF
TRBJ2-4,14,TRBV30,CAWSGAGGSSIQYF
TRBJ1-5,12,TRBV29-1,CSTQYGNQPQHF
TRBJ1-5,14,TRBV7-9,CASPTGGVDQPQHF
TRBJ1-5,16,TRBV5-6,CASSALQGHSNQPQHF
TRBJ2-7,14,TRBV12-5,CASGNGAGGSEQYF
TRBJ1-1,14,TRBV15,CATSRVDSTSEAFF
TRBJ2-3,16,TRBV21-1,CASSIRLAGLTDTQYF
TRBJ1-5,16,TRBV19,CASSPGIFYSNQPQHF
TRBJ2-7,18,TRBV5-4,CASSPPYLTGAPSYEQYF
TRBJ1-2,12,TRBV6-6,CASKQGDYGYTF
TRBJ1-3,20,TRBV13,CASSLHPIGGTILSGNTIYF
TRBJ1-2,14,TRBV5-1,CASSGGQGESGYTF
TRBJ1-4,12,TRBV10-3,CAIGPGLEKLFF
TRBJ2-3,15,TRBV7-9,CASRPGGPFTDTQYF
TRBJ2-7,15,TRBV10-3,CAISVSGQVSYEQYF
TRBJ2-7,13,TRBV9,CASSDEVGVEQYF
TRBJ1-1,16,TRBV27,CASSFRDLGQNTEAFF
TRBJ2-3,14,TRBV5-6,CASSFRGVTDTQYF
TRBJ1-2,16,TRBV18,CASSMTGAPEKYGYTF
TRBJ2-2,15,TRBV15,CATSREAGRTGELFF
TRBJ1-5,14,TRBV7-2,CASSLAVNAFLQHF
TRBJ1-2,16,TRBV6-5,CASSSLTTGANYGYTF
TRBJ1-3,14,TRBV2,CASLDRGRGNTIYF
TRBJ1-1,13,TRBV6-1,CASHGLMNTEAFF
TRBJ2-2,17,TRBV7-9,CASRPEGQGGNTGELFF
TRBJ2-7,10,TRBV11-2,CASSSYEQYF
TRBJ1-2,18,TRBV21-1,CASSKESRQGASGYGYTF
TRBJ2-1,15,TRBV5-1,CASSVVPGDYNEQFF
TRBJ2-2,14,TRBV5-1,CASSATGGTGELFF
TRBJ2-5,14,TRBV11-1,CASSDTFSGETQYF
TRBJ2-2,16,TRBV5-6,CASSRGLAGITGELFF
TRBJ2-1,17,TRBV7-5,CVRSPEASGTVNNEQFF
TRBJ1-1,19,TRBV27,CASSNHRDRGLRMNTEAFF
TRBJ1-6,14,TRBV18,CASSPGTGDRVLHF
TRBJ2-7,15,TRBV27,CASTTLGGASYEQYF
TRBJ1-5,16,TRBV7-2,CASSSYRNGGNQPQHF